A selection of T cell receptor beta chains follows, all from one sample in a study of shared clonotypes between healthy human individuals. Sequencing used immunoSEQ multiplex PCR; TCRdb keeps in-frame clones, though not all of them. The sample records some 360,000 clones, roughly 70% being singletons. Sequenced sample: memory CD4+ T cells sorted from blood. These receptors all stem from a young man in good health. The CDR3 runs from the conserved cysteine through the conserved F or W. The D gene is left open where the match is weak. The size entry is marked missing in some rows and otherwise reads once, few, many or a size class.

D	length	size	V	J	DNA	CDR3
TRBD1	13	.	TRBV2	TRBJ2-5	TGTGCCAGCGCGGTAGGGGGCCCAGAGACCCAGTACTTC	CASAVGGPETQYF
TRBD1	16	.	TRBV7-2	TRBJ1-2	TGTGCCAGCAGCCAGGGACAGGGGGCGTTCTATTATGGCTACACCTTC	CASSQGQGAFYYGYTF
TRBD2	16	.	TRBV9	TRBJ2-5	TGTGCCAGCAGCGTAGCGGCAGCGGGAGTTCAAGAGACCCAGTACTTC	CASSVAAAGVQETQYF
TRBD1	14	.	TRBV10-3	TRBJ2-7	TGTGCCATCAGCCCCGGACAGGTTTACTACGAGCAGTACTTC	CAISPGQVYYEQYF
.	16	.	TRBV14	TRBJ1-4	TGTGCCAGCAGCCAAGAAGGAGGCGTGTATAATGAAAAACTGTTTTTT	CASSQEGGVYNEKLFF
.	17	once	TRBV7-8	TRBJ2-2	TGTGCCAGCAGCTTAGTATGGACACTCACGAACACCGGGGAGCTGTTTTTT	CASSLVWTLTNTGELFF
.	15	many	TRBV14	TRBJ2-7	TGTGCCAGCAGCCAAGATGGGAGGGGGTGGTACGAGCAGTACTTC	CASSQDGRGWYEQYF
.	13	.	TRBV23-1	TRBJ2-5	TGCGCCAGCAGTCAAGGTCGGTCAGAGACCCAGTACTTC	CASSQGRSETQYF
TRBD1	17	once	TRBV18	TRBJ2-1	TGTGCCAGCTCACCTTTACGGACAGGGGGGGTTGCGAATGAGCAGTTCTTC	CASSPLRTGGVANEQFF
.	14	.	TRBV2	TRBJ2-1	TGTGCCAGCAAAGGCAGGGAAAGTGAGGGTGAGCAGTTCTTC	CASKGRESEGEQFF
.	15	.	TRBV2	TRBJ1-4	TGTGCCAGCAGTGCTTTACGGGGCGATAATGAAAAACTGTTTTTT	CASSALRGDNEKLFF
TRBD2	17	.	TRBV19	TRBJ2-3	TGTGCCAGTAGTATGGGGCTAGCGGGAGACCTCGCAGATACGCAGTATTTT	CASSMGLAGDLADTQYF
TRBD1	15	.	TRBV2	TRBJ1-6	TGTGCCAGCAGTGAGGGGACAGGGGCAAATTCACCCCTCCACTTT	CASSEGTGANSPLHF
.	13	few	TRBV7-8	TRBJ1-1	TGTGCCAGCAGCTTAATCCTGGGCGCTGAAGCTTTCTTT	CASSLILGAEAFF
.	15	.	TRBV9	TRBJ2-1	TGTGCCAGCAGCGTAGTCGTGACAGGCGATGATGAGCAGTTCTTC	CASSVVVTGDDEQFF
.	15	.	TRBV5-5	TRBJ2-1	TGTGCCAGCAGCGACACAGGGCTGGGGACCGATGAGCAGTTCTTC	CASSDTGLGTDEQFF
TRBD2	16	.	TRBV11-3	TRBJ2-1	TGTGCCAGCAGCTTACATCCTGCGGGAGTGCGGGGTGAGCAGTTCTTC	CASSLHPAGVRGEQFF
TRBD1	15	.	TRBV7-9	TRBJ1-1	TGTGCCAGCAGCCCCACTACAGGGGGAGGCACTGAAGCTTTCTTT	CASSPTTGGGTEAFF
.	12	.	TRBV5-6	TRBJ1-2	TGTGCCAGCAGGGGGGAGGCCGGGGGCTACACCTTC	CASRGEAGGYTF
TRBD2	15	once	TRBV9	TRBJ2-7	TGTGCCAGCAGCGTGGGCGCGGCGGGGGACTACGAGCAGTACTTC	CASSVGAAGDYEQYF
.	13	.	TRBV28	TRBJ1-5	TGTGCCAGCAGCCCGGTCGGATTTAAGCCCCAGCATTTT	CASSPVGFKPQHF
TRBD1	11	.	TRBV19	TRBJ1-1	TGTGCCGCAGGGGGTAGGACTGAAGCTTTCTTT	CAAGGRTEAFF